One sample yielded the 30 T cell receptor beta chains listed below, sequenced in a study of cytomegalovirus exposure and HLA in healthy donors. PCR amplification relied on 60 Vbeta primers (plus 13 Jbeta primers). Repertoires were generated with immunoSEQ multiplex PCR, while TCRdb's copy carries only in-frame clones and drops some. The sample has more than 200,000 clones; about 79% are singletons. Sequences were obtained from PBMCs. These receptors were taken from a young man in good health and CMV-seronegative.

The rearrangement joins TRBV7-9 to TRBJ2-1; 11 bases fit TRBD2. The CDR3 has 14 residues. Germline-derived CDR1 and CDR2 are SEHNR and FQNEAQ (reference sequence). Trimming at V came to 5 bases and at J to 9 bases, leaving 6 bases not matched to a gene. The CDR3 region has the DNA TGTGCCAGCAGCGTTAGCGGGAGGGCCAGTGAGCAGTTCTTC. Its protein product is CASSVSGRASEQFF.

This chain uses TRBV2 with TRBJ1-2; D not resolved. The CDR3 is made up of 14 amino acids. Germline CDR1 is SNHLY and CDR2 is FYNNEI. Trimming shortened V by 5 bases and J by 4 bases, and 14 bases separated the two germline ends. CDR3 amino acids: CASSSGMNSYGYTF. In nucleotides, the CDR3 is TGTGCCAGCAGTTCCGGGATGAACTCCTATGGCTACACCTTC.

Written as DNA, the CDR3 is TGTGCCAGCAGCCCGGGACAGATCCAAGAGACCCAGTACTTC. Protein sequence: CASSPGQIQETQYF. The rearrangement joins TRBV11-3 to TRBJ2-5; 7 nucleotides line up with TRBD1. CDR3 length: 14 amino acids. Germline V gene sequence: CDR1 SGHNT, CDR2 YENEEA. J gave up 1 base and V 5 bases, and 4 bases lay outside the gene matches.

The J gene is TRBJ2-2, the V gene TRBV6-6; the match to TRBD2 covers 9 bases. This CDR3 region has 16 residues. Trimming removed 6 bases from V and 2 bases from J; junction bases left unmatched: 7. Per germline, CDR1 MNHNY and CDR2 SVGAGI (reference sequence). CDR3 in amino acids: CASSQTTSGNTGELFF. CDR3 DNA sequence: TGTGCCAGCAGCCAGACGACTAGCGGCAACACCGGGGAGCTGTTTTTT.

This clone was seen just once. The rearrangement uses TRBV7-2 and TRBJ2-7; TRBD1 is a possible D gene (6 bases). Germline values: CDR1 SGHTA, CDR2 FQGNSA. The CDR3 runs to 14 residues. With 2 bases removed from V and 3 bases from J, the gap between germline ends came to 11 bases. The CDR3, as DNA: TGTGCCAGCAGCTTACGCGCAGGGGTCTACGAGCAGTACTTC. Its translation is CASSLRAGVYEQYF.

The chain uses TRBV7-2 and TRBJ1-3, with a possible D match to TRBD1 (6 bases). There are 14 residues in the CDR3. Germline loops: CDR1 SGHTA, CDR2 FQGNSA. V shed 5 bases and J shed 0 bases, with 8 bases lying between them. CDR3 bases: TGTGCCAGCAGCCGGACAGCCTCTGGAAACACCATATATTTT. As protein: CASSRTASGNTIYF.

With respect to this clone: The sample has other DNA sequences that encode this CDR3 too. This chain links TRBV7-9 with TRBJ2-3; TRBD2 matches 11 bases. This CDR3 has 15 residues. Trimming took 5 bases from V and 1 from J; bases not matched to a gene: 2. The germline CDR1 and CDR2 sequences are SEHNR and FQNEAQ (reference sequence). Here the CDR3 reads CASSPLAGGTDTQYF. The CDR3 region has the DNA TGTGCCAGCAGCCCACTAGCGGGGGGCACAGATACGCAGTATTTT.

This clone appeared a few times. The V and J genes are TRBV2 and TRBJ1-2, with TRBD1 as a possible D gene (6 bases). Germline CDR1 and CDR2: SNHLY and FYNNEI. The V end was cut by 2 bases, the J end by 7 bases, with 17 bases between. This CDR3 spans 15 amino acids. Written as DNA, the CDR3 is TGTGCCAGCAGTGAACACCCGGGACAACGCGGTGGCTACACCTTC. Translation gives CASSEHPGQRGGYTF.

The gene calls are TRBV4-3 and TRBJ2-5; 8 bases match TRBD2. Germline V CDR1 and CDR2: LGHNA, YSLEER. V lost 3 bases, J lost 5 bases, and 5 bases stayed unmatched. CDR3 size: 14 residues. The CDR3 loop is CASSQSGGGETQYF. In nucleotides, the CDR3 is TGCGCCAGCAGCCAGAGCGGGGGAGGGGAGACCCAGTACTTC.

The chain carries TRBV18 and TRBJ1-4, with a tentative D call TRBD1 (5 bases). V lost 4 bases and J lost 2, with 11 bases in between. The CDR3 has 15 amino acids. Looked up from germline, CDR1 is KGHSH and CDR2 is LQKENI. CDR3 nucleotide sequence: TGTGCCAGCTCACGGTCGGAGGGGACTAATGAAAAACTGTTTTTT. Protein: CASSRSEGTNEKLFF.

In this sample, this clone turned up a few times. The chain uses TRBV6-5 and TRBJ2-7, with a tentative D call TRBD1 (6 bases). The V and J ends lost 11 bases and 6 bases respectively, with 14 bases between them. Germline V gives CDR1 MNHEY, CDR2 SVGAGI. This CDR3 is 11 amino acids long. CDR3: CAGPGAVEQYF. The CDR3 nucleotides are TGTGCCGGCCCAGGGGCAGTCGAGCAGTACTTC.

This chain uses TRBV6-1 with TRBJ2-5; D not resolved. This CDR3 has 15 residues. V was trimmed by 1 base and J by 4 bases, leaving 13 bases between them. The germline CDR1 and CDR2 sequences are MNHNS and SASEGT. CDR3 coding DNA: TGTGCCAGCAGTGAAGTCCTGAGAAGAGCAGAGACCCAGTACTTC. It translates to CASSEVLRRAETQYF.

This clone appeared once. CDR3 DNA sequence: TGTGCCAGCAGCGCAGGGGGCGAGACAGATACGCAGTATTTT. It encodes CASSAGGETDTQYF. The rearrangement joins TRBV4-2 to TRBJ2-3; 8 nucleotides match TRBD1. The V gene's germline CDR1 is LGHNA and CDR2 YNFKEQ. The CDR3 has 14 residues. V was clipped by 5 bases and J by 3 bases; unmatched bases: 4.

The V and J genes are TRBV2 and TRBJ2-1, with TRBD1 matching 9 bases. With 6 bases clipped from V and 7 bases from J, the junction kept 13 bases outside the gene matches. The germline gives CDR1 SNHLY, CDR2 FYNNEI. The CDR3 loop spans 16 amino acids. For the CDR3, the DNA is TGTGCCAGCAGGCCTCGGACAGGGGAGAGGACAAATGAGCAGTTCTTC. Protein: CASRPRTGERTNEQFF.

The V call is TRBV5-1, the J call TRBJ2-7, with 9 positions matching TRBD2. J lost 0 bases, V lost 4 bases, and 8 bases had no gene match. CDR1 is SGHRS and CDR2 is YFSETQ in the germline V gene. The CDR3 runs 16 residues. CDR3: CASSPGLAAFSYEQYF. DNA for the CDR3: TGCGCCAGCAGCCCGGGACTAGCCGCCTTCTCCTACGAGCAGTACTTC.

On this clone itself: The junction shows a germline mismatch at one end, possibly a read error. The chain combines TRBV7-9 with TRBJ1-1; 7 bases align to TRBD1. The germline gives CDR1 SEHNR, CDR2 FQNEAQ (reference sequence). CDR3 size: 16 residues. The CDR3, as DNA: TGTTCCAGCAGCCCAGGGACAGCTAACATGAACACTGAAGCTTTCTTT. Residues: CSSSPGTANMNTEAFF.

This CDR3 reads CAISGGQGRTEAFF. In nucleotides, the CDR3 is TGTGCCATCAGTGGGGGACAGGGGCGGACTGAAGCTTTCTTT. The chain combines TRBV10-3 with TRBJ1-1, with 10 bases aligning to TRBD1. Germline V gene data show CDR1 as ENHRY and CDR2 as SYGVKD. With 4 bases clipped from V and 5 bases from J, the junction kept 4 bases outside the gene matches. This CDR3 region has 14 residues.

The rearrangement joins TRBV7-8 to TRBJ2-7; D is unresolved. CDR3 size: 14 residues. CDR1 is SGHVS and CDR2 is FQNEAQ in the germline V gene. V dropped 1 base and J dropped 3 bases, with 10 bases sitting between them. For the CDR3, the DNA is TGTGCCAGCAGCTTAGACGGAGCCAACTACGAGCAGTACTTC. This gives the protein CASSLDGANYEQYF.

The chain carries TRBV7-9 and TRBJ1-2, with D perhaps TRBD1 (5 bases). With 2 bases removed from V and 9 bases from J, the gap between germline ends came to 10 bases. The germline CDR1 and CDR2 sequences are SEHNR and FQNEAQ (reference sequence). The CDR3 runs to 12 residues. CDR3 amino acids: CASSLLEGSYTF. The CDR3 DNA follows: TGTGCCAGCAGCTTACTGGAGGGGAGCTACACCTTC.

Concerning this clone itself: The same CDR3 also results from other DNA sequences found in this sample. This chain uses TRBV5-1 with TRBJ2-2, with no clear D. The length of the CDR3 is 15 residues. Germline CDR1 SGHRS, CDR2 YFSETQ. Trimming removed 0 bases at V and 0 bases at J, with 6 bases between. For the CDR3, the DNA is TGCGCCAGCAGCTTGGGCGGAGCGAACACCGGGGAGCTGTTTTTT. Residues: CASSLGGANTGELFF.

The chain links TRBV11-3 to TRBJ1-4; D unresolved. Trimming shortened V by 4 bases and J by 14 bases, and 14 bases separated the two germline ends. Germline loops: CDR1 SGHNT, CDR2 YENEEA. The CDR3 is 12 amino acids. This chain's CDR3 is CASSSEVSGLFF. The CDR3, as DNA: TGTGCCAGCAGCTCAGAGGTTTCGGGGCTGTTTTTT.

This clone has a single count. This sequence joins TRBV5-1 and TRBJ2-3; TRBD2 agrees at 7 bases. CDR3 size: 17 residues. Losses at the gene ends were 6 bases for V and 0 bases for J; bases not matched to a gene: 13. CDR1 is SGHRS and CDR2 is YFSETQ in the germline V gene. The CDR3 sequence is CASNLPGLTSSTDTQYF. In DNA, the CDR3 is TGCGCCAGCAACCTCCCGGGACTAACTTCTAGCACAGATACGCAGTATTTT.

The V gene is TRBV21-1, the J gene TRBJ1-1; the table names TRBD1, a call not compared with the DNA. TRBV21-1 represents a pseudogene. This CDR3 has 15 amino acids. As DNA, the CDR3 is TGTGCCAGCAGCAAAGCGTCGACAGGGAACACTGAAGCTTTCTTT. Amino acid sequence: CASSKASTGNTEAFF.

CDR3 nucleotide sequence: TGTGCCTGGAGTACACAGGGGGCGGGTGAAAAACTGTTTTTT. This gives the protein CAWSTQGAGEKLFF. The chain uses TRBV30 and TRBJ1-4, with 9 positions matching TRBD1. The germline CDR1 and CDR2 sequences are GTSNPN and SVGIG (reference sequence). The V gene end was trimmed by 2 bases and the J gene end by 7 bases; junction bases not matched to a gene: 5. The CDR3 is made up of 14 amino acids.

This clone was seen a single time. The V call is TRBV11-1, the J call TRBJ1-1, with a possible D match to TRBD1 (5 bases). The CDR3 spans 13 residues. Looked up from germline, CDR1 is SGHAT and CDR2 is FQDESV (reference sequence). V lost 4 bases to trimming and J lost 5 bases, with 11 bases between them. The CDR3 DNA reads TGTGCCAGCAGCTCCCAGGGTGATACTGAAGCTTTCTTT. As protein: CASSSQGDTEAFF.

This clone was counted between two and nine times. The genes are TRBV2 and TRBJ1-5; D not certain. Germline CDR1 reads SNHLY; CDR2 reads FYNNEI. With 6 bases removed from V and 2 bases from J, the gap between germline ends came to 11 bases. This CDR3 is built from 14 residues. CDR3 amino acids: CASSEISGNQPQHF. The CDR3 DNA reads as TGTGCCAGCAGCGAAATATCGGGCAATCAGCCCCAGCATTTT.

The chain employs TRBV11-3 and TRBJ2-2; no clear D. The V gene lost 5 bases and the J gene lost 3 bases, with 7 bases spanning the gap. The CDR3 consists of 13 residues. CDR1 is SGHNT, CDR2 YENEEA, per germline. The CDR3 nucleotides read TGTGCCAGCAGCACTCGAGACACCGGGGAGCTGTTTTTT. Protein product: CASSTRDTGELFF.

The V call is TRBV19, the J call TRBJ1-4, with 9 bases fitting TRBD1. J lost 7 bases, V lost 7 bases, and 10 bases had no gene match. CDR1 LNHDA and CDR2 SQIVND come from the germline V gene (reference sequence). This CDR3 has 15 residues. The CDR3 sequence: CASNTPGQGFEKLFF. CDR3 coding DNA: TGTGCCAGTAACACCCCGGGACAGGGTTTTGAAAAACTGTTTTTT. The whole variable domain, remainder taken from reference TRBV19 and TRBJ1-4, is DGGITQSPKYLFRKEGQNVTLSCEQNLNHDAMYWYRQDPGQGLRLIYYSQIVNDFQKGDIAEGYSVSREKKESFPLTVTSAQKNPTAFYLCASNTPGQGFEKLFFGSGTQLSVL.

The chain links TRBV18 to TRBJ2-1, with 7 bases fitting TRBD1. Germline V gene lookup returns CDR1 KGHSH and CDR2 LQKENI. CDR3 length: 14 residues. Germline trimming cut 6 bases from V and 4 bases from J; bases unmatched to any gene: 6. The CDR3: CASSPGTDYNEQFF. The CDR3 DNA is TGTGCCAGCTCCCCCGGGACAGATTACAATGAGCAGTTCTTC.

The CDR3 loop is CASSVSGGSQPQHF. The CDR3 DNA reads TGTGCCAGTAGTGTTTCCGGGGGAAGTCAGCCCCAGCATTTT. The chain has TRBV19 and TRBJ1-5, with D maybe TRBD1 (5 bases). CDR3 length: 14 residues. Germline loops: CDR1 LNHDA, CDR2 SQIVND (reference sequence). Trimming removed 5 bases at V and 6 bases at J, with 14 bases between.